This TCR beta chain is drawn from a study of pediatric ulcerative colitis. The wider study: Most patients had pancolitis, and two had left-sided colitis. General observations from the study: Total lymphocyte DNA, not sorted subsets, was the template.

The repertoire was sequenced with immunoSEQ multiplex PCR; TCRdb's copy has only in-frame clones and lacks some. The sample shows around 30,000 clones, approximately 82% of them seen only once. Of note for this clone: The antigen is not known.

This receptor was taken from a boy between 10 and 17 years old with severe ulcerative colitis. Material: blood.

The CDR3 coding sequence is TGTGCCAGCAGTGTCCGGTCCAATAATTCACCCCTCCACTTT. Protein product: CASSVRSNNSPLHF. The V gene is TRBV2, the J gene TRBJ1-6; D is undetermined. The V and J ends lost 4 bases and 5 bases respectively, with 9 bases between them. There are 14 residues in the CDR3. Germline loops: CDR1 SNHLY, CDR2 FYNNEI.